These T cell receptor beta chains were read from a single sample in a study of control samples from healthy donors and cancer patients. TCRdb keeps only in-frame clones here, not all; method: immunoSEQ multiplex PCR. This table has fewer than 100,000 clones, around 80% appearing once. Source material: blood. The receptors derive from a woman aged 60-75 years in good health. Each CDR3 is given with its conserved first and last residue. Fields, in order: CDR3 protein, CDR3 DNA, D gene, V gene, J gene, clone size. A D gene is named only where the DNA matches it firmly. The size field is filled for only some rows; it gives once, few, many or a size class.

CSVEIVRELFF,TGCAGCGTTGAAATCGTCCGGGAGCTGTTTTTT,NA,TRBV29-1,TRBJ2-2,NA
CASSPRGTGGGEQFF,TGTGCCAGCAGTCCCCGCGGAACAGGGGGGGGTGAGCAGTTCTTC,NA,TRBV27,TRBJ2-1,NA
CATGTQQETQYF,TGTGCCACCGGGACGCAACAAGAGACCCAGTACTTC,NA,TRBV7-2,TRBJ2-5,NA
CASTFSRGSSTDTQYF,TGTGCCAGCACCTTTTCCAGGGGGTCGAGCACAGATACGCAGTATTTT,TRBD1,TRBV2,TRBJ2-3,NA
CASSQDGTGSGYTF,TGCGCCAGCAGCCAAGACGGGACAGGGAGTGGCTACACCTTC,TRBD1,TRBV4-3,TRBJ1-2,NA
CAISGGGEVSNEQFF,TGTGCCATCAGTGGGGGGGGAGAAGTGAGTAATGAGCAGTTCTTC,TRBD2,TRBV10-3,TRBJ2-1,NA
CASTAGTPRYEQYF,TGTGCCAGCACGGCCGGGACACCTCGTTACGAGCAGTACTTC,NA,TRBV2,TRBJ2-7,NA
CASSEGRAWEGWYEQYF,TGTGCCAGCAGTGAAGGGAGGGCGTGGGAGGGGTGGTACGAGCAGTACTTC,TRBD2,TRBV6-1,TRBJ2-7,NA
CASSVVGQGAYNEQFF,TGTGCCAGCAGCGTAGTAGGACAGGGCGCCTACAATGAGCAGTTCTTC,TRBD1,TRBV9,TRBJ2-1,NA
CASSRQDTEAFF,TGTGCCAGCTCACGACAGGACACTGAAGCTTTCTTT,NA,TRBV18,TRBJ1-1,NA
CASSPGTSGSTDTQYF,TGTGCCAGCAGTCCCGGGACTAGCGGAAGCACAGATACGCAGTATTTT,TRBD2,TRBV6-2/TRBV6-3,TRBJ2-3,NA
CASSKPMGQYNQPQHF,TGTGCCAGCAGCAAACCTATGGGACAGTACAATCAGCCCCAGCATTTT,TRBD1,TRBV28,TRBJ1-5,NA
CASSPWGGQGGGELFF,TGCGCCAGCAGCCCCTGGGGGGGACAGGGCGGCGGGGAGCTGTTTTTT,TRBD1,TRBV4-1,TRBJ2-2,NA
CASSFNRGRLGELFF,TGTGCCAGCAGCTTTAACAGGGGGCGCCTCGGGGAGCTGTTTTTT,TRBD1,TRBV5-4,TRBJ2-2,NA
CASSSFKDSNSPLHF,TGTGCCAGCAGCAGCTTCAAGGACTCGAATTCACCCCTCCACTTT,NA,TRBV4-2,TRBJ1-6,few
CASSLSKGHNSPLHF,TGTGCCAGCAGTTTATCGAAAGGTCATAATTCACCCCTCCACTTT,NA,TRBV27,TRBJ1-6,NA
CASRDGSYTF,TGCGCCAGCCGGGATGGCAGCTACACCTTC,NA,TRBV23-1,TRBJ1-2,once
CASSEGGNTEAFF,TGTGCCAGCAGCGAGGGGGGAAACACTGAAGCTTTCTTT,NA,TRBV9,TRBJ1-1,NA
CASSRESPETQYF,TGTGCCAGCAGTCGGGAATCTCCGGAGACCCAGTACTTC,NA,TRBV12-3/TRBV12-4,TRBJ2-5,NA
CASSFGGTENQPQHF,TGTGCCAGCAGCTTTGGGGGGACAGAAAATCAGCCCCAGCATTTT,TRBD1,TRBV7-2,TRBJ1-5,NA
CASSPQGGGELFF,TGTGCCAGCAGCCCTCAGGGAGGCGGGGAGCTGTTTTTT,NA,TRBV11-2,TRBJ2-2,NA
CASSLVGSNYEQYF,TGCGCCAGCAGCTTGGTCGGCAGCAACTACGAGCAGTACTTC,NA,TRBV5-1,TRBJ2-7,NA
CASRIDSYEQYF,TGTGCCAGCCGGATAGACTCATACGAGCAGTACTTC,NA,TRBV2,TRBJ2-7,medium-sized
CASSRSTVVGDTQYF,TGTGCCAGCAGCAGATCGACAGTGGTGGGAGATACGCAGTATTTT,NA,TRBV7-2,TRBJ2-3,once
CASSSAYGRSNGELFF,TGTGCCAGCAGCTCCGCCTACGGCAGGAGCAACGGGGAGCTGTTTTTT,NA,TRBV11-3,TRBJ2-2,NA
CASSRGRVAMNTEAFF,TGCGCCAGCAGCCGGGGGAGGGTAGCGATGAACACTGAAGCTTTCTTT,NA,TRBV4-3,TRBJ1-1,few
CASSVVRQSNQPQHF,TGTGCCAGCAGCGTAGTTCGGCAGTCAAATCAGCCCCAGCATTTT,NA,TRBV9,TRBJ1-5,NA
CASSGGTPNTEAFF,TGCGCCAGCAGCGGCGGGACACCCAACACTGAAGCTTTCTTT,NA,TRBV5-1,TRBJ1-1,NA
CASRPTSGPFYEQYF,TGTGCCAGCAGGCCCACTAGCGGACCATTCTACGAGCAGTACTTC,TRBD2,TRBV2,TRBJ2-7,NA
CASSTQTGATYEQYF,TGTGCCAGTAGTACCCAGACAGGGGCGACCTACGAGCAGTACTTC,TRBD1,TRBV19,TRBJ2-7,few
CASSMDFTSSYEQYF,TGCGCCAGCAGTATGGATTTCACCTCCTCCTACGAGCAGTACTTC,NA,TRBV5-1,TRBJ2-7,NA
CASMIWPNGELFF,TGTGCCAGCATGATATGGCCAAACGGGGAGCTGTTTTTT,NA,TRBV12-3/TRBV12-4,TRBJ2-2,NA
CSVDTRESPDTQYF,TGCAGCGTTGATACCCGGGAGTCCCCAGATACGCAGTATTTT,NA,TRBV29-1,TRBJ2-3,few
CASSIDLPGSWADTQYF,TGTGCCAGTAGTATAGATCTTCCCGGGAGTTGGGCAGATACGCAGTATTTT,NA,TRBV19,TRBJ2-3,NA
CASSSGRVDQPQHF,TGTGCCAGCAGTTCCGGCCGGGTTGATCAGCCCCAGCATTTT,NA,TRBV6-6,TRBJ1-5,NA
CASSPAGGPFFGELFF,TGCGCCAGCAGCCCAGCGGGAGGGCCATTCTTCGGGGAGCTGTTTTTT,TRBD2,TRBV5-1,TRBJ2-2,NA
CASSVEKGSTGELFF,TGTGCCAGCAGTGTGGAGAAGGGGTCCACCGGGGAGCTGTTTTTT,NA,TRBV2,TRBJ2-2,NA
CASSAATGMETNEKLFF,TGTGCCAGCAGCGCTGCGACAGGGATGGAAACTAATGAAAAACTGTTTTTT,TRBD1,TRBV9,TRBJ1-4,NA
CASSLTGFEAFF,TGTGCCAGCAGCCTGACAGGTTTTGAAGCTTTCTTT,NA,TRBV12-3/TRBV12-4,TRBJ1-1,once
CASSQTRSGRATDTQYF,TGTGCCAGCAGCCAAACAAGGAGCGGGAGGGCCACAGATACGCAGTATTTT,TRBD2,TRBV28,TRBJ2-3,NA